The subject of this entry is one T cell receptor beta chain. This receptor's antigen is unknown. Base qualities are not recorded, but no much larger clone differs from it by a single base. V is pared back by 2 bases and J by 0 bases, with 9 bases lying between the germline termini. CDR1 and CDR2 are read off the germline V gene as SGHRS and YFSETQ. The CDR3 runs 15 amino acids, cysteine and phenylalanine included. Of all the DNA, just the CDR3 is kept, 45 bases in frame from base 1. The entry originates in a study of cytomegalovirus exposure and HLA in healthy donors (dated by TCRdb to the late 2010s). Regarding the study in general: According to an earlier analysis of several hundred of the donors, some 170 million T cells yielded roughly 100 million unique TCR beta sequences and roughly 280 Gb of sequence data. To study patterns of TCR occurrence, a later analysis re-analyzed previously published TCR beta repertoires from 550 to 800 donors and added high-resolution HLA genotyping. Donor age, sex, ethnicity and CMV serostatus were compiled alongside the repertoire data. The study aimed to test whether cataloging public T cell receptors could reveal signatures of past pathogen exposure. Every repertoire in the discovery cohort had been generated on one and the same sequencing platform. A separate validation cohort of 100 to 150 different subjects was used in addition to the 666-subject first cohort. In an earlier analysis of several hundred of the donors, high-throughput TCR beta sequencing was used to judge whether each TCR beta V gene segment behaved as functional or pseudogenic. Among about 360 genotyped donors of the cohort, an average of roughly 240,000 unique TCR beta nucleotide sequences were sequenced per donor, about a sixth of them non-productive. The study used immunosequencing to profile the T cell repertoires of several hundred subjects and linked those repertoires to cytomegalovirus serostatus. The study combined high-throughput TCR immunosequencing, statistical association of individual TCRs with disease status, and machine learning to predict cytomegalovirus infection status. Of the roughly 400 genotyped donors, 80% to 90% were placed in the genetic ancestry cluster associated with self-reported Caucasian donors. Genome-wide SNP genotypes for about 65% of the roughly 670 donors were used in a later genetic analysis, which treated that subset as a discovery cohort. The later analysis used no new phenotypic data to find candidate immune exposures, relying instead on TCR beta sequences and their occurrence across donors. Roughly 5 DR-DQ haplotypes were handled as single units for association and clustering, since linkage in the cohort was strong. Class I and class II HLA loci were covered by the typing at four-digit resolution. Typing coverage differed by locus: A, B, C, DRB1 and DQB1 were typed in roughly 620-630 donors, DQA1 in about 500, DPA1 in approximately 600, and DPB1 in approximately 450. Approximately 300 gigabases of sequencing data and approximately 85 million unique TCR sequences were included in an early release covering under 650 HLA-typed donors. General study outcomes and caveats: In an earlier analysis of fewer than 700 of the donors, most TCR beta V segments appeared in productive rearrangements about 87% or about 30% of the time, broadly matching IMGT annotations. Roughly uniform sequencing depth across donors was assumed in presence/absence analyses, although this assumption may not hold. Because some donors lacked HLA typing at each locus, the association tests relied only on the typed subset. A further reported finding was that TCR beta sequences accurately predicted the HLA-A and HLA-B alleles for most subjects in the first cohort. The earlier analysis of almost 600 of the donors excluded approximately 17 rarely observed V segments, including chromosome 9 orphons, because counts were too low. A cluster of highly shared sequence variants was judged likely to be a technical artifact of the sequencing pipeline. A few of the identified cytomegalovirus-associated TCR beta chains were confirmed in vitro to be specific for cytomegalovirus antigens. According to a later analysis, TCR association rates differed among HLA loci, with DRB1 alleles showing the most associated TCRs and HLA-C alleles showing the fewest. In this cohort, only TCR beta chains were sequenced, and detectable features were limited by the absence of alpha or paired-chain data. In a later analysis, most CMV-associated TCR beta chains were found to appear HLA-restricted, with HLA associations seemingly driven largely by CMV exposure. Some IMGT-functional V segments, including TRBV6-2 and TRBV6-3, could not be distinguished by the 87-base-pair reads and were therefore excluded. In a later analysis, some 17,000 TCR beta sequences were associated with specific HLA alleles at a false discovery rate of 0.05. Most TCR sequences were observed very rarely across donors, whereas some public TCRs were present in many individuals. According to the authors, the approach could potentially be generalized to other disease states and immunological phenotypes. The only immune exposure information available for the cohort was CMV serostatus. The study listed approximately 150 TCR beta chains as associated with cytomegalovirus. According to a later genetic analysis, donors in an Asian-associated ancestry cluster had fewer N-insertions in productive TCRs than the approximately 690-donor mean. In a later analysis, HLA-associated TCR beta chains showed more clonal expansion and lower generation probabilities than non-associated chains that were equally common. In both the original and validation cohorts, the classifier was reported to diagnose cytomegalovirus status with high specificity and sensitivity. Several of the top co-occurrence clusters appeared to be linked to parvovirus B19, influenza, CMV and Epstein-Barr virus, according to a later analysis. An association between a missense DCLRE1C variant and V-gene and J-gene trimming of TCR beta chains was found in a later genetic analysis and replicated in an independent cohort. When HLA alleles, especially DR and DQ, strongly co-occurred, TCR associations were difficult to assign to individual alleles. Correlated functional status among segregating V segments might reflect linkage disequilibrium, but an unknown experimental factor could not be ruled out.

The receptor library was made with the immunoSEQ multiplex PCR assay. The multiplex PCR relied on a mix of 60 forward primers for TCR Vbeta segments and 13 reverse primers for TCR Jbeta segments. A multiplex PCR assay on genomic DNA amplified the CDR3 region of rearranged TCR beta genes. Amplified TCR beta libraries were sequenced as 87-base-pair reads on the Illumina HiSeq System. The study's processing was this. In a later analysis, tens of millions of unique TCR beta chains were counted across the 500 to 850 repertoires, and about 9.9 million of these chains were shared by at least two donors. A nearest-neighbor algorithm error-corrected the raw reads and collapsed the reads into unique sequences, merging closely related sequences to remove PCR and sequencing errors. To assign V, D and J gene segments, CDR3 sequences were aligned to IMGT reference sequences. For a sequence to be retained, a match of at least six nucleotides was required to both a V gene segment and a J gene segment. A rearrangement was called productive if the CDR3 had no stop codons and remained in frame with V and J, and every other rearrangement was called non-productive. CDR3 was defined according to IMGT convention as the region running from the second conserved V-encoded cysteine to the conserved J-encoded phenylalanine. Sequences without an unambiguous match to a single V gene segment were excluded from the earlier analysis of 587 of the donors. In an earlier analysis of roughly 500 of the donors, V segments were called functional above 56.7% productive rearrangements and were called segregating when the between-donor standard deviation exceeded 5%. A statistical classification framework was developed to diagnose cytomegalovirus status using the catalog of TCR beta chain sequences. In a later analysis, V and J genes were assigned by comparing TCR nucleotide sequences against IMGT/GENE-DB human TR gene sequences. A later analysis assigned CDR3 sequences and most-parsimonious VDJ recombination scenarios with the TCRdist pipeline. In a later analysis, each TCR beta chain was defined by its CDR3 amino acid sequence together with its V-gene family, and reads lacking a unique V-gene family were excluded. In a later analysis, approximately 590 highly shared, low-generation-probability nucleotide sequences were removed to address suspected cross-contamination and a sequencing artifact. In a later analysis, a clonal expansion index for each public chain was calculated from normalized within-repertoire ranks of inferred template counts. In a later analysis, generation probabilities were computed with a VDJ recombination model fitted to out-of-frame rearrangements, and the resulting probabilities were checked against IGoR. Hypergeometric tests were used in a later analysis to score TCR-TCR, TCR-HLA and TCR-CMV co-occurrence, with a repertoire-size bias correction applied to the TCR pairs. To estimate false discovery rates, a later analysis permuted the HLA or CMV assignments 20 times. In a later analysis, co-occurring TCRs were grouped using DBSCAN, and TCRdist sequence similarity was added for clustering within HLA-allele-positive subsets. For co-occurrence clustering, repertoires with fewer than 30,000 or more than 120,000 public chains were excluded, along with four or five repertoires with anomalous nucleotide sharing. TCRdb mirrors the immuneACCESS table, restricted to in-frame sequences. Some clones are absent from its copies; in checked studies, under half trace to an unresolved V gene, and the reason for the others is unknown. V and J calls and clone size are those listed in that table; D and trimming were worked out from the DNA. This sample gives 200,000 to 250,000 clones in total; about four fifths of them show up just once. In total, the top ten clones hold 10% to 13% of the sample.

In total, just over 650 healthy bone marrow donors made up the cohort. At the time of sampling, all cohort members were nominally healthy, though unrecorded immune exposures were likely present. The donor was CMV seropositive and was included in the group of 250 to 300 seropositive cohort members. Every donor gave a peripheral blood sample, and the peripheral blood mononuclear cells from that sample were used for TCR beta sequencing. The Qiagen DNeasy Blood Extraction Kit was used to extract genomic DNA from the blood cell samples. The clonotype comes from a woman in her forties or fifties in good health and CMV-seropositive. In this chain, TRBV5-1 is recombined with TRBJ1-3, with the D gene call left open. Input material: PBMCs. The CDR3 has the sequence CASSLDGVSGNTIYF. The nucleotides read TGCGCCAGCAGCTTAGACGGAGTCTCTGGAAACACCATATATTTT. Beyond the CDR3, the reference TRBV5-1 and TRBJ1-3 genes provide the residues; the full variable domain reads: KAGVTQTPRYLIKTRGQQVTLSCSPISGHRSVSWYQQTPGQGLQFLFEYFSETQRNKGNFPGRFSGRQFSNSRSEMNVSTLELGDSALYLCASSLDGVSGNTIYFGEGSWLTVV.